This entry concerns a single T cell receptor (beta chain). No antigen is known for it. V lost 1 base, J lost 0 bases, and 8 bases lay in between. Germline CDR1 and CDR2: SGHTA and FQGTGA. The CDR3 totals 15 residues. Assay used: immunoSEQ multiplex PCR; TCRdb lists only in-frame clones, some missing. The sample comprises 25,000 to 30,000 clones, around 80% of which are singletons, and approximately 6.6% rests with the top ten. These data are taken from a study of neoadjuvant nivolumab and ipilimumab in lung cancer. Whole-study findings and limits: TCR clonality did not significantly correlate with pathologic tumor regression. A small number of samples were TCR sequenced. Resected tumors had greater TCR richness and clonality than uninvolved lung.

This specimen was peripheral blood, taken before neoadjuvant nivolumab, alone or with ipilimumab. The TCR originated in an adult with non-small cell lung cancer. The V and J genes are TRBV7-3 and TRBJ2-3, with D hard to call. The CDR3 loop reads CASSLMAASTDTQYF. The CDR3, as DNA: TGTGCCAGCAGCTTAATGGCGGCGAGCACAGATACGCAGTATTTT.